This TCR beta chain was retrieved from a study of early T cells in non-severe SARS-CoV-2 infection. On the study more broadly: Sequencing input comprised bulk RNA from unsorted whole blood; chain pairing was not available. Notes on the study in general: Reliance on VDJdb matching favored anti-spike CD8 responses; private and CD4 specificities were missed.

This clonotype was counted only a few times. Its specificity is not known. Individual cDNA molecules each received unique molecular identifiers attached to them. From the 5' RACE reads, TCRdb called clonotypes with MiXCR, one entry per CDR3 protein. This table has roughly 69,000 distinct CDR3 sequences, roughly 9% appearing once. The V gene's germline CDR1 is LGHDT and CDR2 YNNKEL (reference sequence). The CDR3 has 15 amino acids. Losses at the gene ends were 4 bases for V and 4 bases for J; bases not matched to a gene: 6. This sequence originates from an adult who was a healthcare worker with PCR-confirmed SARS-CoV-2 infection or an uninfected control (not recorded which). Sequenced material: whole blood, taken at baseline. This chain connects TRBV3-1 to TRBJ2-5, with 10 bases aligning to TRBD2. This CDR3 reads CASSRSSGSGETQYF. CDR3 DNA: TGTGCCAGCAGCCGGTCTAGCGGGAGTGGAGAGACCCAGTACTTC.